This section outlines one TCR beta chain sequence together with its context. The antigen is unknown. The authors ran a second PCR of 7 to 11 cycles using a sample-barcoded 5' primer and a J-beta primer mix. In TCRdb, the 5' RACE reads were re-called with MiXCR into one record per CDR3 protein. This sample has approximately 1,000,000 distinct CDR3 sequences, with under 55% found just once. These data are taken from a study of blood T cells in healthy people across ages. Turning to the study itself: Capture by template switching was about one barcoded beta molecule per two T cells.

Broader study findings: Roughly linear age-related decline in beta diversity appeared, significant by age approximately 41. Expanded clonotype changes were possibly confounded by unknown donor CMV status.

Germline V gene sequence: CDR1 MNHNS, CDR2 SASEGT. The CDR3 contains 14 residues. The TCR was taken from a woman in her sixties in good health. Source material: blood. V gene TRBV6-1 combines with J gene TRBJ2-1; the D gene could be TRBD1 or TRBD2 (6 bases each). The J call is uncertain, as TRBJ2-7 better fits the DNA end. The CDR3, as DNA: TGTGCCAGCAGAGGTACAGGGAGGATCAATGAGCAGTACTTC. This translates into CASRGTGRINEQYF.